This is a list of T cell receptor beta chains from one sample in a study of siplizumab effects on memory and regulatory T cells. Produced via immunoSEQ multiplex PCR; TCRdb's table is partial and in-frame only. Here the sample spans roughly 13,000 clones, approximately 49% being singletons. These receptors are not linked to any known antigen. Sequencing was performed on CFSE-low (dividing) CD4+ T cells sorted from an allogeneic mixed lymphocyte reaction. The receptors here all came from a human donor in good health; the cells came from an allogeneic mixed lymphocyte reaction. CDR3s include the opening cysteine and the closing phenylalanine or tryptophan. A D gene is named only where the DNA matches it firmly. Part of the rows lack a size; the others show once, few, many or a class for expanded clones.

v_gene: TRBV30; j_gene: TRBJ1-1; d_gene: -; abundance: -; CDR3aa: CAGGRLNTEAFF; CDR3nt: TGTGCCGGGGGACGGTTGAACACTGAAGCTTTCTTT
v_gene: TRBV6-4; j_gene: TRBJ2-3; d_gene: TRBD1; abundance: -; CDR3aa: CASSYGTGHTDTQYF; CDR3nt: TGTGCCAGCAGTTACGGGACAGGGCACACAGATACGCAGTATTTT
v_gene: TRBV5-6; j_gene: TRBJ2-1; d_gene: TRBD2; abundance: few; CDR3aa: CASSVLAGGKNEQFF; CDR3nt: TGTGCCAGCAGCGTCCTAGCGGGAGGTAAAAATGAGCAGTTCTTC
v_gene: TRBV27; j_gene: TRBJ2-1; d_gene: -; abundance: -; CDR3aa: CASSFQGGNEQFF; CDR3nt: TGTGCCAGCAGTTTCCAGGGGGGGAATGAGCAGTTCTTC
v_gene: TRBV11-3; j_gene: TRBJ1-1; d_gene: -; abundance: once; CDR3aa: CASSLEDLGFNTEAFF; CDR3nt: TGTGCCAGCAGCTTAGAGGATTTAGGATTCAACACTGAAGCTTTCTTT
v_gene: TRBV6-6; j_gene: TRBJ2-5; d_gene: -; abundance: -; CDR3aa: CASSYDGSRKTQYF; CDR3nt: TGTGCCAGCAGTTACGATGGCAGTAGGAAGACCCAGTACTTC
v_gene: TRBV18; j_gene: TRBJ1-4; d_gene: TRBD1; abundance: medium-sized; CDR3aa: CASSLQGVQNEKLFF; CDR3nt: TGTGCCAGCTCACTCCAGGGGGTCCAGAATGAAAAACTGTTTTTT
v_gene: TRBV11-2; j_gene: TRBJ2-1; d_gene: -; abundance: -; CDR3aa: CASSLDRTNEQFF; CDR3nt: TGTGCCAGCAGCTTAGATCGCACGAATGAGCAGTTCTTC
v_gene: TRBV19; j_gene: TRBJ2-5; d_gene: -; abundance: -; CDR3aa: CASSSSGNVETQYF; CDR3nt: TGTGCCAGTAGTTCCTCCGGAAATGTGGAGACCCAGTACTTC
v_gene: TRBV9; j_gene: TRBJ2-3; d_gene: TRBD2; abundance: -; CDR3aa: CASSGSLAATDTQYF; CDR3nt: TGTGCCAGCAGCGGAAGTCTAGCGGCCACAGATACGCAGTATTTT
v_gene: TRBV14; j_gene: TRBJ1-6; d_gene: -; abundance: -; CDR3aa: CASSQQNTYNSPLHF; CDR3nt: TGTGCCAGCAGCCAACAGAATACCTATAATTCACCCCTCCACTTT
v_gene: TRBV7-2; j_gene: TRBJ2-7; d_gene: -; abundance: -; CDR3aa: CASSLKRDRTYEQYF; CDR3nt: TGTGCCAGCAGCTTAAAGCGGGACAGAACCTACGAGCAGTACTTC
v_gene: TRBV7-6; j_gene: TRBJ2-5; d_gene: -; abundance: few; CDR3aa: CASSLLEWPQETQYF; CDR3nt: TGTGCCAGCAGCTTATTGGAGTGGCCCCAAGAGACCCAGTACTTC
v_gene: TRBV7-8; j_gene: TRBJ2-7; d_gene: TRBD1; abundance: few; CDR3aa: CASSFSGTGTYEQYF; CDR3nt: TGTGCCAGCAGCTTCTCCGGGACAGGCACCTACGAGCAGTACTTC
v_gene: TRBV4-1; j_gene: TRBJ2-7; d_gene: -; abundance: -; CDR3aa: CASSQGGGPPYEQYF; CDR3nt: TGCGCCAGCAGCCAGGGGGGGGGCCCCCCCTACGAGCAGTACTTC
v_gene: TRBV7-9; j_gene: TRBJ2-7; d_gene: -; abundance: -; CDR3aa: CASSSHSEQYF; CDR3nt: TGTGCCAGCAGCTCACACTCTGAGCAGTACTTC
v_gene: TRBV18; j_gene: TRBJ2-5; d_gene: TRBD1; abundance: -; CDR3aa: CASSPGTGQETQYF; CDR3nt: TGTGCCAGCTCACCGGGGACAGGGCAAGAGACCCAGTACTTC
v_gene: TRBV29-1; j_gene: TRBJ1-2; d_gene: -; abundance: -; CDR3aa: CSFRDGTYGYTF; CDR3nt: TGCAGCTTTCGAGACGGCACCTATGGCTACACCTTC
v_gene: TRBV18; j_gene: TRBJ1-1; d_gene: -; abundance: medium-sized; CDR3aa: CASSPQGLWNTEAFF; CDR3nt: TGTGCCAGCTCACCACAGGGGCTGTGGAACACTGAAGCTTTCTTT
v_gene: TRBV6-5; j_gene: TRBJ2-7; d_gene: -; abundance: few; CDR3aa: CASSYRGGGGHEQYF; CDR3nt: TGTGCCAGCAGTTACCGAGGGGGTGGAGGCCACGAGCAGTACTTC
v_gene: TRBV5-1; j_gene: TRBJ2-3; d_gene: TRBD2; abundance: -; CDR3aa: CASSPGLENTDTQYF; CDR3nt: TGCGCCAGCAGCCCCGGACTAGAGAACACAGATACGCAGTATTTT
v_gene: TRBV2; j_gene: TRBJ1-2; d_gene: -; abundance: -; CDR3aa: CASSPQGNRYGYTF; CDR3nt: TGTGCCAGCAGCCCGCAGGGCAACCGCTATGGCTACACCTTC
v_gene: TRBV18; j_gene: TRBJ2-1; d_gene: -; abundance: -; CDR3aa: CASSPRSSGEQFF; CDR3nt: TGTGCCAGCTCACCACGGTCGAGCGGGGAGCAGTTCTTC
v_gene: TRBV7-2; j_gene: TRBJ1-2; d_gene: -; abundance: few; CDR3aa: CASSIDRLYGYTF; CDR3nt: TGTGCCAGCAGCATTGACAGGCTATATGGCTACACCTTC
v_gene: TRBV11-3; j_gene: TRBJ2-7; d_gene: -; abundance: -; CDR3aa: CASGNRNSYEQYF; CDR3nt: TGTGCCAGCGGAAACAGGAACTCCTACGAGCAGTACTTC
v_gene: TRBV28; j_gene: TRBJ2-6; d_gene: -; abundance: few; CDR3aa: CASSRPGAGANVLTF; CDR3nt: TGTGCCAGCAGCCGGCCTGGCGCTGGGGCCAACGTCCTGACTTTC
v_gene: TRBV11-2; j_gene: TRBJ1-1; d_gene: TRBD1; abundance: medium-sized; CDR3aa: CASSTATGMNTEAFF; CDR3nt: TGTGCCAGCAGCACCGCGACAGGGATGAACACTGAAGCTTTCTTT
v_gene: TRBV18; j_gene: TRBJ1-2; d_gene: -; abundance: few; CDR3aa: CASSPGLVYGYTF; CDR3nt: TGTGCCAGCTCACCCGGACTTGTTTATGGCTACACCTTC
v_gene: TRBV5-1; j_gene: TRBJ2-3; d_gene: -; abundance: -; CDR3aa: CASSPGQTSTDTQYF; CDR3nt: TGCGCCAGCAGCCCCGGACAGACTAGCACAGATACGCAGTATTTT
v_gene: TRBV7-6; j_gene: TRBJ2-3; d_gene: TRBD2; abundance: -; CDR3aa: CASSLASLAGTDTQYF; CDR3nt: TGTGCCAGCAGCTTAGCAAGCCTAGCGGGGACAGATACGCAGTATTTT
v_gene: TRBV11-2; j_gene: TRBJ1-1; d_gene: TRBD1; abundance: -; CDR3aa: CASSRDRVSAEAFF; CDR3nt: TGTGCCAGCAGCCGCGACAGGGTTAGCGCTGAAGCTTTCTTT
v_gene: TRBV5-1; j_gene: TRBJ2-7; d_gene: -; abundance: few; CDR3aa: CASGMGSPPYEQYF; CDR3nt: TGCGCCAGCGGGATGGGGAGTCCCCCCTACGAGCAGTACTTC
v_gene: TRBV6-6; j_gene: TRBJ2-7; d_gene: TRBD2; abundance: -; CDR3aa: CATRDWVAGAEQYF; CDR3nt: TGTGCCACCAGAGACTGGGTAGCGGGAGCCGAGCAGTACTTC
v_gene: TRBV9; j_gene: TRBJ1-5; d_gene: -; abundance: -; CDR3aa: CASSETFGGPDQPQHF; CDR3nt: TGTGCCAGCAGCGAGACCTTTGGGGGGCCGGATCAGCCCCAGCATTTT
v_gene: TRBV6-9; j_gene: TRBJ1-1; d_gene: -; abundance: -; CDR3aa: CASRRTTEAFF; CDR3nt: TGTGCCAGCCGGAGAACCACTGAAGCTTTCTTT
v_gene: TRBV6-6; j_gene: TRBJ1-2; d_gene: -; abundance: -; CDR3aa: CASSYPTVGYTF; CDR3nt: TGTGCCAGCAGTTACCCAACGGTTGGCTACACCTTC
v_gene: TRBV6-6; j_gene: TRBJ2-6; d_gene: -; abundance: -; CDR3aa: CASSYSRGANVLTF; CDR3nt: TGTGCCAGCAGTTACTCCAGGGGTGCCAACGTCCTGACTTTC
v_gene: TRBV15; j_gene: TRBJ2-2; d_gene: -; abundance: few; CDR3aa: CATSLTGELFF; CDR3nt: TGTGCCACCAGCCTCACCGGGGAGCTGTTTTTT
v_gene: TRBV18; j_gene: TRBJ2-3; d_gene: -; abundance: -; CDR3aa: CASSPRGGGTDTQYF; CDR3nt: TGTGCCAGCTCACCCCGAGGCGGGGGCACAGATACGCAGTATTTT
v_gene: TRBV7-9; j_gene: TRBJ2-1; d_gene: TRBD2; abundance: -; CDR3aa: CASSRTSGSLFEQFF; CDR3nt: TGTGCCAGCAGCCGAACTAGCGGGAGCTTGTTTGAGCAGTTCTTC
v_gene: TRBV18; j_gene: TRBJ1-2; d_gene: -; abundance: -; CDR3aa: CASSPQSGAGYTF; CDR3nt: TGTGCCAGCTCACCACAGTCCGGGGCAGGCTACACCTTC
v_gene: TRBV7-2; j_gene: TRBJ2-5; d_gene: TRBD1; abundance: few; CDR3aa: CASNRDRQETQYF; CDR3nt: TGTGCCAGCAACCGGGACAGACAAGAGACCCAGTACTTC
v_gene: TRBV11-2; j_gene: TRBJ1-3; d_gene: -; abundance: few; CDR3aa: CASSLNIRLSSGNTIYF; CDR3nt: TGTGCCAGCAGCTTAAACATCAGGCTCAGCTCTGGAAACACCATATATTTT
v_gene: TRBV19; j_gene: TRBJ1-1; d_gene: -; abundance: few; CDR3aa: CASSIRRVNTEAFF; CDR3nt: TGTGCCAGTAGTATTCGCAGGGTCAACACTGAAGCTTTCTTT
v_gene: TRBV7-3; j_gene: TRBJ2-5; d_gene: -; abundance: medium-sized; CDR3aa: CASSRQDQETQYF; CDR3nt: TGTGCCAGCAGCCGACAAGACCAAGAGACCCAGTACTTC